Given below is one TCR beta chain in context. Its antigen remains unidentified. The record originates from a study of Ad26.COV2.S vaccination and SARS-CoV-2 variants. Overall study: It was the COV1001 Ad26.COV2.S trial arm that included the donor. Each vaccinee took Ad26.COV2.S intramuscularly, once or twice 56 days apart. Study-wide results and limits: The placebo group had lower spike-specific TCR breadth than the vaccine recipients did. Reported post-vaccination CD8+ and CD4+ T cell responses to spike showed substantial breadth.

This CDR3 contains 14 residues. V trimming: 8 bases; J trimming: 7 bases; junction bases outside the gene matches: 10. Germline V CDR1 and CDR2: KGHSH, LQKENI. Sample treatment: around 19 received Ad26.COV2.S at low or high dose, single or two shots; several received placebo; per-sample allocation not given. Specimens were obtained on day 63 following the first vaccine or placebo injection. TCRdb's table, derived via immunoSEQ multiplex PCR, lists solely in-frame clones and lacks some. The sample consists of about 350,000 clones, 75% to 90% of them appearing once. The chain has TRBV18 and TRBJ1-4, with TRBD1 identical over 7 bases. The source of this sequence is a person aged 18 to 65 who received the Ad26.COV2.S COVID-19 vaccine or a placebo. The sequencing here drew on peripheral blood, taken in a trial of Ad26.COV2.S vaccine versus placebo. DNA for the CDR3: TGTGCCAGCGGGAGAGGGACAGTCGTTGAAAAACTGTTTTTT. This sequence encodes CASGRGTVVEKLFF.